This T cell receptor (beta chain) was profiled in a study of blood T cells in healthy people across ages (dated by TCRdb to 2015 to 2017). About the full investigation: In model experiments, roughly one uniquely barcoded TCR beta cDNA molecule per two T cells was captured by template switching. The study measured age-related changes in TCR beta repertoire diversity using deep sequencing normalized with unique cDNA molecular identifiers. Four age groups were formed from the donors: young (average roughly 16 years), middle-aged (approximately 40), aged (62) and long-lived (about 80). To avoid experimental bias, donors of different ages were distributed randomly across sequencing lanes. For two donors (one aged 18 to 30 and one aged 80 or older), the study analyzed two additional independent replicas of 1 million unique cDNA reads from the same blood draw.

The donors were roughly 38 Caucasian individuals from Russia, aged roughly 6 to 100 years, who were systemically healthy. Ten milliliters of peripheral blood were drawn from each donor into EDTA-treated Vacutainer tubes. Ficoll-Paque density-gradient centrifugation was used to isolate PBMCs, with at least 6 million per sample. Trizol reagent was used to extract total RNA from PBMCs, with at least 5 micrograms per sample. For every donor, flow cytometry on a PBMC aliquot measured the percentage of naive CD45RAhigh/CD27high T cells. CDR1 MGHRA and CDR2 YSYEKL are derived from the germline V gene. The CDR3 numbers 14 residues from cysteine through phenylalanine. The DNA shown is the 42-base CDR3, in frame from base 1. Cut back by 1 base and 8 bases, the V and J ends lie 12 bases apart. Of note for this clonotype: The specificity of this receptor is unknown. No per-base quality is available; no much larger clone lies one base away.

Results and caveats for the whole study, not just this receptor: Estimates of total diversity based on one million sequenced T cells were regarded as lower bounds and as underestimates. As age increased, observed TCR beta diversity per million T cells dropped in a roughly linear way, and a significant reduction was already evident by age 40. Bulk unsorted PBMC profiling prevented conclusive comparison of naive and antigen-experienced compartments. A strong correlation was found between observed TCR beta diversity and the percentage of naive T cells measured by flow cytometry. Compared with the aged group, the long-lived group had more naive CD4+ T cells, fewer expanded clones and increased TCR diversity, a pattern suggesting age selection. Donor CMV infection status was unknown, potentially confounding age-related changes in expanded clonotypes.

Libraries were prepared through 5' RACE. The data were produced on an Illumina HiSeq 2500. A second PCR of 7 to 11 cycles was performed with a sample-barcoded 5' primer and a J-beta primer mix. A unique molecular identifier was introduced onto each TCR beta cDNA molecule by a template-switch 5' adaptor carrying 12 random nucleotides. Each sample yielded at least 2.5 million CDR3-containing paired-end reads. First-strand cDNA synthesis was performed from all RNA using the Mint cDNA synthesis kit, with priming by a TRBC-specific oligonucleotide. After uracil-DNA glycosylase treatment, a first 18-cycle PCR used universal primers M1SS and BC2_uni_R on all cDNA. Turning to the authors' computational methods: Each sample was normalized by randomly selecting 1 million high-quality reads, each carrying a distinct molecular identifier. Instead of being binned into consensus sequences, reads that shared molecular identifiers were thrown out. MiTCR, run with a Q25 quality threshold and the strictest error-elimination algorithm, handled CDR3 identification, clonotype clustering and error correction. Lower-bound total TCR beta diversity was estimated with a nonparametric unseen species model using Euler transformation. In TCRdb, the public reads were trimmed at Q25 with fastp and aligned with MiXCR, with productive beta chains retained. For every CDR3 protein sequence, its rows merge into one entry that carries the most common genes and DNA. The V and J calls were determined by TCRdb, not by the authors. Counted in this sample were about a million distinct CDR3 sequences; 45% to 60% of them appeared once. About a fifth of the sample rests with the top ten.

The source is a woman aged 60 to 75 in good health. The sequenced sample was blood. Here the chain combines TRBV4-1 and TRBJ2-1; TRBD2 is perhaps the D gene, given 5 matching bases. The CDR3 is CASSQVPSSDEQFF. The DNA is TGCGCCAGCAGCCAAGTCCCTAGCAGCGATGAGCAGTTCTTC.